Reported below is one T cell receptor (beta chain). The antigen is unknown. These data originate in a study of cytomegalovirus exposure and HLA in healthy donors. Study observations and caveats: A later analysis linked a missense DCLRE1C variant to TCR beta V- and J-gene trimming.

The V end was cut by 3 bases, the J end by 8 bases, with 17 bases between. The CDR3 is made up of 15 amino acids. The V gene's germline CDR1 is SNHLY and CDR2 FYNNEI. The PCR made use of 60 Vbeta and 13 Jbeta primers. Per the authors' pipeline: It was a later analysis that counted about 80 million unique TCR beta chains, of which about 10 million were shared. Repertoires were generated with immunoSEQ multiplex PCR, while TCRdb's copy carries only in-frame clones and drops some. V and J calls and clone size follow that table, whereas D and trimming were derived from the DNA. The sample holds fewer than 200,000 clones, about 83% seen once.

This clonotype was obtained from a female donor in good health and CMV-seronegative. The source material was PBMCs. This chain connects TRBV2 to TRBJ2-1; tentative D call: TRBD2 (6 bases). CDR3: CASSDVQGLGDEQFF. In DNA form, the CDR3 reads TGTGCCAGCAGTGACGTCCAGGGACTGGGGGATGAGCAGTTCTTC.